This T cell receptor (beta chain) emerged from a study of cytomegalovirus exposure and HLA in healthy donors. Study as a whole: For the approximately 430 genotyped donors, more than 65% fell within the Caucasian-associated ancestry cluster. Findings and limits, study-wide: Several of the most significant clusters appeared linked to common viral pathogens, based on a later analysis.

Notes on this clone: Its antigen is as yet unknown.

13 Jbeta primers and 60 Vbeta primers were used for the PCR. Here immunoSEQ multiplex PCR was the method, and the copy in TCRdb shows in-frame clones only, minus some. The table includes approximately 260,000 clones, approximately 85% detected once. V trimming: 1 base; J trimming: 5 bases; junction bases outside the gene matches: 13. Germline lookup yields CDR1 SGHTA and CDR2 FQGNSA. The CDR3 sequence is 17 residues long. V and J are TRBV7-2 and TRBJ2-7; the match to TRBD1 covers 8 bases. The sequenced sample was PBMCs. The TCR was taken from a middle-aged woman in good health and CMV-seropositive. The chain's CDR3 is CASSLVKSGQGRNEQYF. CDR3 DNA sequence: TGTGCCAGCAGCTTAGTTAAATCAGGACAGGGAAGAAACGAGCAGTACTTC.